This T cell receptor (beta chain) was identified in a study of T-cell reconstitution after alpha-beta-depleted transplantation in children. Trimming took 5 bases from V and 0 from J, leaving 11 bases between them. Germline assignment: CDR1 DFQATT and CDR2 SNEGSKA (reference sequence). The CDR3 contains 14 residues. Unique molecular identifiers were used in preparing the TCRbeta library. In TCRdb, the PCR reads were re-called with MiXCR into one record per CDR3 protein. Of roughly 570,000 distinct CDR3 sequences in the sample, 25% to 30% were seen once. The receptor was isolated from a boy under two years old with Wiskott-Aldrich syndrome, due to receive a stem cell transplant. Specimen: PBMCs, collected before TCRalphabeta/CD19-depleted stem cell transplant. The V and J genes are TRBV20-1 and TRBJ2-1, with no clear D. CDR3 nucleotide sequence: TGCAGTGCTCAGTGGCATCTCTCCTACAATGAGCAGTTCTTC. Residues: CSAQWHLSYNEQFF.